This entry lists 16 T cell receptor beta chains sequenced from one sample in a study of cytomegalovirus exposure and HLA in healthy donors. Primers included in the PCR were 60 Vbeta and 13 Jbeta primers. The assay was immunoSEQ multiplex PCR, and TCRdb's table has in-frame clones only and misses some. The data show some 130,000 clones, roughly 85% seen once. Sequencing used PBMCs. The origin of the receptors is a man aged 35 to 55 in good health and CMV-seropositive.

This clone appeared a single time. The rearrangement uses TRBV6-6 and TRBJ1-5, with 9 positions matching TRBD1. The V segment lost 8 bases and the J segment 4 bases; nucleotides outside the gene matches: 9. From germline, CDR1 is MNHNY and CDR2 SVGAGI (reference sequence). The CDR3 totals 15 residues. In DNA, the CDR3 is TGTGCCAGCTCCCCGGGACAGGGCGGGAATCAGCCCCAGCATTTT. Translation: CASSPGQGGNQPQHF.

The rearrangement uses TRBV7-2 and TRBJ1-6; the D gene is possibly TRBD1 (6 bases). V was pared by 6 bases and J by 6 bases, with 9 bases between. The germline V gene encodes CDR1 SGHTA and CDR2 FQGNSA. CDR3 length equals 13 residues. The CDR3 here is CASRVGGNSPLHF. The CDR3 DNA sequence: TGTGCCAGCAGGGTAGGGGGTAATTCACCCCTCCACTTT. The full variable domain, in which reference TRBV7-2 and TRBJ1-6 provide the parts outside the CDR3, is GAGVSQSPSNKVTEKGKDVELRCDPISGHTALYWYRQSLGQGLEFLIYFQGNSAPDKSGLPSDRFSAERTGGSVSTLTIQRTQQEDSAVYLCASRVGGNSPLHFGNGTRLTVT.

The J gene is TRBJ2-3, the V gene TRBV19, with D maybe TRBD2 (5 bases). The CDR3 sequence is 12 residues long. Between the trimmed V and J ends, which lost 8 bases and 6 bases, there was a span of 12 bases. CDR1 and CDR2 from the germline V gene are LNHDA and SQIVND (reference sequence). For the CDR3, the DNA is TGTGCCAGTGGGGAGCCCTGGGATACGCAGTATTTT. Protein: CASGEPWDTQYF.

V gene TRBV7-9 combines with J gene TRBJ2-7; 8 bases are shared with TRBD1. V shed 6 bases, J shed 3 bases, and the junction held 7 bases outside the gene matches. Germline assignment: CDR1 SEHNR and CDR2 FQNEAQ (reference sequence). This CDR3 contains 14 residues. CDR3 region: CASSSHGQGYEQYF. CDR3 nucleotide sequence: TGTGCCAGCAGTTCCCACGGACAGGGCTACGAGCAGTACTTC.

J is TRBJ2-5 and V is TRBV27; D is possibly TRBD2 (5 bases). Germline CDR1 and CDR2: MNHEY and SMNVEV (reference sequence). V lost 5 bases to trimming and J lost 5 bases, with 15 bases between them. This CDR3 contains 14 residues. In nucleotides, the CDR3 is TGTGCCAGCAGTAGAGGGAAGGAAGTCGAGACCCAGTACTTC. It is translated as CASSRGKEVETQYF.

The chain links TRBV7-3 to TRBJ1-1, with D unresolved. The length of the CDR3 is 13 residues. V gave up 5 bases and J gave up 1 base, with 8 bases separating them. Germline V CDR1 and CDR2: SGHTA, FQGTGA. CDR3 sequence reads: CASSEQPNTEAFF. In nucleotides, the CDR3 is TGTGCCAGCAGCGAACAGCCGAACACTGAAGCTTTCTTT.

V is TRBV7-8 and J is TRBJ1-6; D call uncertain. CDR1 is SGHVS, CDR2 FQNEAQ, per germline. The CDR3 consists of 17 residues. Deletions cut 4 bases from V and 7 bases from J, with 20 bases between. DNA for the CDR3: TGTGCCAGCAGCTCGATTGGACCGGGAGGCCTAAATTCACCCCTCCACTTT. Translation gives CASSSIGPGGLNSPLHF.

This clone was recorded a few times. The chain couples TRBV27 to TRBJ2-7; D not resolved. V lost 5 bases and J lost 11, with 19 bases in between. The V gene's germline CDR1 is MNHEY and CDR2 SMNVEV (reference sequence). The CDR3 sequence is 13 residues long. CDR3 region: CASSPNSGWVEYF. CDR3 coding DNA: TGTGCCAGCAGTCCCAACTCAGGATGGGTGGAGTACTTC.

The chain is built from TRBV14 and TRBJ1-2, with a tentative D call TRBD1 (6 bases). The CDR3 consists of 14 residues. Trimming took off 5 bases at V and 5 bases at J, with 15 bases between the two ends. Looked up from germline, CDR1 is SGHDN and CDR2 is FVKESK. The CDR3: CASSGAGVNYGYTF. CDR3 DNA: TGTGCCAGCAGCGGTGCAGGGGTAAATTATGGCTACACCTTC.

This chain uses TRBV6-5 with TRBJ2-5; 10 nucleotides line up with TRBD2. The CDR3 has 15 residues. V dropped 2 bases and J dropped 4; count of bases not matched to a gene: 4. Germline CDR1 reads MNHEY; CDR2 reads SVGAGI. Here the CDR3 reads CASSYMGLASETQYF. DNA of the CDR3: TGTGCCAGCAGTTACATGGGACTAGCGTCAGAGACCCAGTACTTC.

The chain has TRBV6-6 and TRBJ1-6, with 12 bases lining up with TRBD1. The CDR3 has 16 residues. Germline loops: CDR1 MNHNY, CDR2 SVGAGI (reference sequence). J was trimmed by 7 bases and V by 6 bases; bases with no gene match: 7. The CDR3 sequence is CASSPGQGARNSPLHF. CDR3 bases: TGTGCCAGCAGCCCGGGACAGGGGGCGCGAAATTCACCCCTCCACTTT.

The chain links TRBV19 to TRBJ2-1; 7 nucleotides agree with TRBD1. The CDR3 consists of 16 residues. V trimming: 3 bases; J trimming: 8 bases; junction bases outside the gene matches: 13. Germline V gene sequence: CDR1 LNHDA, CDR2 SQIVND (reference sequence). CDR3 bases: TGTGCCAGTAGTATCCGGCAGGGGGATATCAAGGATGAGCAGTTCTTC. This encodes CASSIRQGDIKDEQFF.

This chain joins TRBV4-2 and TRBJ2-3; TRBD2 is a possible D gene (5 bases). The CDR3 is made up of 13 amino acids. V shed 1 base and J shed 11 bases, with 13 bases lying between them. Per germline, CDR1 LGHNA and CDR2 YNFKEQ. The CDR3 sequence: CASSQAFLGRQYF. CDR3 nucleotide sequence: TGTGCCAGCAGCCAAGCGTTCCTGGGGAGGCAGTATTTT.

This chain connects TRBV27 to TRBJ2-6; weak D call: TRBD2 (6 bases). Trimming removed 5 bases at V and 0 bases at J, with 14 bases between. CDR1 and CDR2 (germline): MNHEY, SMNVEV (reference sequence). The CDR3 runs 17 residues. CDR3 sequence (DNA): TGTGCCAGCAGTCCCGCGGGGAAGCGCTCTGGGGCCAACGTCCTGACTTTC. This codes for CASSPAGKRSGANVLTF.

The rearrangement links TRBV2 to TRBJ2-1, with D tentatively TRBD2 (5 bases). Germline V lookup: CDR1 SNHLY, CDR2 FYNNEI. The CDR3 totals 15 residues. V shed 5 bases and J shed 2 bases, with 13 bases lying between them. The CDR3 coding sequence is TGTGCCAGCAGTATAGAGGGCTCTGCCTACAATGAGCAGTTCTTC. The encoded protein is CASSIEGSAYNEQFF.

The CDR3 DNA follows: TGTGCCTGGGACGTCGGTGTTGTTAGGGGCTATGGCTACACCTTC. Its translation: CAWDVGVVRGYGYTF. V is TRBV30 and J is TRBJ1-2; D possibly corresponds to TRBD1 (5 bases). In germline, CDR1 is GTSNPN, CDR2 SVGIG (reference sequence). V shed 5 bases and J shed 4 bases, with 20 bases lying between them. CDR3 length equals 15 residues.